A selection of T cell receptor beta chains follows, all from one sample in a study of OX40 agonist ivuxolimab in advanced cancers. Generated by immunoSEQ multiplex PCR, the TCRdb table keeps only in-frame clones and is missing some. The table shows about 100,000 clones, with 94% occurring only once. Source: CD4+ or CD8+ T cells sorted from blood, taken in a trial of the OX40 agonist ivuxolimab. These receptors all stem from an adult with an advanced solid tumor such as melanoma, head and neck, liver or kidney cancer. Each CDR3 is given with its conserved first and last residue. D genes are given only for firm matches. Clone size is stated in some rows and not others, as once, few, many or a class when expanded.

>TRBV10-3|-|TRBJ2-7|-
TGTGCCATCAGTGAGGTAGCCCCCATCGAGCAGTACTTC
CAISEVAPIEQYF
>TRBV11-2|once|TRBJ2-2|-
TGTGCCAGCAGCTCGAAGACAGCGAGCACCGGGGAGCTGTTTTTT
CASSSKTASTGELFF
>TRBV6-1|once|TRBJ2-7|-
TGTGCCAGCTGGAGCGAGTCCTACGAGCAGTACTTC
CASWSESYEQYF
>TRBV7-6|-|TRBJ1-1|TRBD1
TGTGCCAGCAGCTCCACACGGACGGGACAGGGGAGTTTGGGTGCTTTCTTT
CASSSTRTGQGSLGAFF
>TRBV6-5|-|TRBJ1-1|TRBD1
TGTGCCAGCAGTTACTCACAGGGGGCGCCGGACACTGAAGCTTTCTTT
CASSYSQGAPDTEAFF
>TRBV14|-|TRBJ2-6|TRBD2
TGTGCCAGCAGCCAAGGGGATAGCGGGGCTGGGGCCAACGTCCTGACTTTC
CASSQGDSGAGANVLTF
>TRBV7-6|-|TRBJ2-7|-
TGTGCCAGCAGCTTAGAAAGGGAGGACCCCTACGAGCAGTACTTC
CASSLEREDPYEQYF
>TRBV2|-|TRBJ2-5|TRBD2
TGTGCCAGCAGTCCCCTAGCGGAACAAGAGACCCAGTACTTC
CASSPLAEQETQYF
>TRBV5-1|-|TRBJ1-1|TRBD1
TGCGCCAGCAGTTATTTAGGACAGGGGAACACTGAAGCTTTCTTT
CASSYLGQGNTEAFF
>TRBV6-6|-|TRBJ1-2|-
TGTGCCAGCAGTTACGAAGCGAACTATGGCTACACCTTC
CASSYEANYGYTF
>TRBV5-6|-|TRBJ1-2|-
TGTGCCAGCAGCTTGGCCTCTGGTCCGGGACACTCTGGCTACACCTTC
CASSLASGPGHSGYTF
>TRBV28|-|TRBJ2-3|TRBD2
TGTGCCAGCAGTCAGTTAGCGGGGGACACAGATACGCAGTATTTT
CASSQLAGDTDTQYF
>TRBV7-8|-|TRBJ1-5|-
TGTGCCAGCAGCTTAGGCAGCTTCGGAAATCAGCCCCAGCATTTT
CASSLGSFGNQPQHF
>TRBV9|-|TRBJ1-1|-
TGTGCCGGGTCCCCCGCCGGGACGGCGAACACTGAAGCTTTCTTT
CAGSPAGTANTEAFF
>TRBV7-2|-|TRBJ2-5|-
TGTGCCAGCAGCCCTACAGGGTCGGTGGAGACCCAGTACTTC
CASSPTGSVETQYF
>TRBV2|-|TRBJ1-5|-
TGTGCCAGCAGCCCCAGACAGGCCAATCAGCCCCAGCATTTT
CASSPRQANQPQHF
>TRBV28|-|TRBJ2-1|TRBD2
TGTGCCAGCAGTTTTTGGACTAGCGGGAGGTCAAATGAGCAGTTCTTC
CASSFWTSGRSNEQFF
>TRBV7-8|-|TRBJ2-1|TRBD2
TGTGCCAGCAGCCCCGCCGCAGCGGGGGCATACAATGAGCAGTTCTTC
CASSPAAAGAYNEQFF
>TRBV27|-|TRBJ1-6|-
TGTGCCAGCAGTTTACCGCTTCAAAATTCACCCCTCCACTTT
CASSLPLQNSPLHF
>TRBV9|-|TRBJ1-5|-
TGTGCCAGCAGCGTAGGGGGAGCCAATCAGCCCCAGCATTTT
CASSVGGANQPQHF
>TRBV5-6|-|TRBJ1-4|TRBD1
TGTGCCAGCAGTTATTTTTTACAGGGGGCCGCTAATGAAAAACTGTTTTTT
CASSYFLQGAANEKLFF
>TRBV5-5|-|TRBJ2-1|-
TGTGCCAGCTCGTGGTACAATGAGCAGTTCTTC
CASSWYNEQFF
>TRBV2|-|TRBJ1-2|-
TGTGCCAGCAGTGGGCCAGCGGGGCTACTCTATGGCTACACCTTC
CASSGPAGLLYGYTF
>TRBV9|-|TRBJ2-3|TRBD1
TGTGCCAGCAGCGCATCGACAGGGAGTAGCACAGATACGCAGTATTTT
CASSASTGSSTDTQYF
>TRBV27|-|TRBJ2-7|-
TGTGCCAGCACTCGTAGGGGGACTCCCCCGGACGAGCAGTACTTC
CASTRRGTPPDEQYF
>TRBV6-1|-|TRBJ2-1|-
TGTGCCAGCCTCGGGCTAGCCGATGAGCAGTTCTTC
CASLGLADEQFF
>TRBV30|-|TRBJ1-1|-
TGTGCCTGGAGTGTACGGACTCGGACAGCGAACACTGAAGCTTTCTTT
CAWSVRTRTANTEAFF
>TRBV27|-|TRBJ2-3|-
TGTGCCAGCAGTCAGGGGGATACGCAGTATTTT
CASSQGDTQYF
>TRBV27|-|TRBJ2-7|-
TGTGCCAGCAGTTCTCGGGATCCCTACGAGCAGTACTTC
CASSSRDPYEQYF
>TRBV29-1|-|TRBJ1-5|-
TGCAGCGTTGGGCAGTACGGTCAGCCCCAGCATTTT
CSVGQYGQPQHF
>TRBV27|-|TRBJ2-1|-
TGTGCCAGCAGTTTCGGTGGTGAGCAGTTCTTC
CASSFGGEQFF
>TRBV27|-|TRBJ2-7|-
TGTGCCAGCAGTTTACGACAGGCCACCTCCTACGAGCAGTACTTC
CASSLRQATSYEQYF
>TRBV4-1|-|TRBJ2-7|-
TGCGCCAGCAGCTATGACAGGATCTCCTACGAGCAGTACTTC
CASSYDRISYEQYF
>TRBV9|-|TRBJ1-2|-
TGTGCCAGCAGCGGGGGGCAGTACGATGGCTACACCTTC
CASSGGQYDGYTF
>TRBV23-1|-|TRBJ2-3|-
TGCGCCAGCAGTCAACCGTCGGACAGAGGCACAGATACGCAGTATTTT
CASSQPSDRGTDTQYF
>TRBV19|-|TRBJ1-2|TRBD1
TGTGCCAGTAGTATAGAATGGACAGGGGCCTATGGCTACACCTTC
CASSIEWTGAYGYTF
>TRBV19|-|TRBJ1-3|-
TGTGCCAGTAGTATAGGACAGAGCTCTGGAAACACCATATATTTT
CASSIGQSSGNTIYF
>TRBV27|-|TRBJ2-1|TRBD2
TGTGCCAGCACAAAGCGGGGGCCGGGGAATGAGCAGTTCTTC
CASTKRGPGNEQFF
>TRBV4-1|-|TRBJ2-1|TRBD2
TGCGCCAGCAGCCAAGACCCACCTGAGGGCGGGGGAATCTACAATGAGCAGTTCTTC
CASSQDPPEGGGIYNEQFF
>TRBV28|-|TRBJ2-6|-
TGTGCCAGCAGTTTAACAGGGTCTGGGGCCAACGTCCTGACTTTC
CASSLTGSGANVLTF
>TRBV2|-|TRBJ1-4|-
TGTGCCAGCAGTGAAGAGGGGGACACTAATGAAAAACTGTTTTTT
CASSEEGDTNEKLFF
>TRBV29-1|-|TRBJ1-2|-
TGCAGCGTACTCAGGGGCCCAAAGGGCTACACCTTC
CSVLRGPKGYTF
>TRBV21-1|-|TRBJ2-1|-
TGTGCCAGCAGCAAAGCCGCAGGGGGCACGTACAATGAGCAGTTCTTC
CASSKAAGGTYNEQFF
>TRBV6-5|-|TRBJ1-2|-
TGTGCCAGCGGGTTGGCGGATGGCTACACCTTC
CASGLADGYTF
>TRBV6-1|-|TRBJ2-7|TRBD1
TGTGCCAGCAGTTTTCCAGGGGGCTCCTACGAGCAGTACTTC
CASSFPGGSYEQYF
>TRBV2|-|TRBJ2-6|-
TGTGCCACCTATTCGGTGACACCTGAAAGCTCTGGGGCCAACGTCCTGACTTTC
CATYSVTPESSGANVLTF
>TRBV7-8|-|TRBJ2-1|TRBD2
TGTGCCAGCACCCCTAGCGGAAGCTCCTACAATGAGCAGTTCTTC
CASTPSGSSYNEQFF
>TRBV6-1|-|TRBJ1-1|-
TGTGCCAGGGGGATTAGGAACACTGAAGCTTTCTTT
CARGIRNTEAFF
>TRBV9|-|TRBJ2-7|TRBD1
TGTGCCAGCAGCAGAGGGACAGACGAGCAGTACTTC
CASSRGTDEQYF
>TRBV4-2|-|TRBJ2-1|TRBD2
TGTGCCAGCAGCCAAAATCGCTTGACTAGCGAGTACAATGAGCAGTTCTTC
CASSQNRLTSEYNEQFF
>TRBV11-2|medium-sized|TRBJ2-5|-
TGTGCCAGCAGCTTAGGTTTTGGGGAAGAGACCCAGTACTTC
CASSLGFGEETQYF
>TRBV7-2|-|TRBJ2-5|-
TGTGCCAGCACCCTCGCATGGGGGGTTGCGGTGACCCAGTACTTC
CASTLAWGVAVTQYF
>TRBV7-2|-|TRBJ2-1|TRBD1
TGTGCCAGCAGCTTACTAGCCGGACAGGGTAACTACAATGAGCAGTTCTTC
CASSLLAGQGNYNEQFF
>TRBV9|-|TRBJ2-7|TRBD1
TGTGCCAGCAGCGTAGTCCCGGGACAGGGGACTTACGAGCAGTACTTC
CASSVVPGQGTYEQYF
>TRBV5-4|-|TRBJ2-7|-
TGTGCCAGCAGCTTCTCGACAGGACTCTACGAGCAGTACTTC
CASSFSTGLYEQYF
>TRBV2|once|TRBJ2-5|TRBD1
TGTGCCAGCAGCGGGACACCCGGGACAGGGGGTCAAGAGACCCAGTACTTC
CASSGTPGTGGQETQYF